This is a list of T cell receptor beta chains from one sample in a study of T cell changes during pregnancy in multiple sclerosis. The method was immunoSEQ multiplex PCR; TCRdb's version includes in-frame clones alone and lacks a portion of them. The sample holds under 95,000 clones, 80% to 95% seen once. The starting material was peripheral blood, obtained in the second trimester of pregnancy. The origin of the receptors is a female donor with multiple sclerosis, enrolled in a pregnancy study. Each CDR3 is given with its conserved first and last residue. Each record gives: clone size, D gene, J gene, V gene, CDR3 length, CDR3 DNA, CDR3 protein. The D gene is left open where the match is weak. For some rows the clone size is stated as once, few or many, or as a class when expanded; others skip it.

clone size: .; D gene: .; J gene: TRBJ2-1; V gene: TRBV6-4; CDR3 length: 15; CDR3 DNA: TGTGCCAGCAATCAGCAGGGGGGCTCCTACAATGAGCAGTTCTTC; CDR3 protein: CASNQQGGSYNEQFF
clone size: .; D gene: .; J gene: TRBJ2-7; V gene: TRBV7-9; CDR3 length: 13; CDR3 DNA: TGTGCCAGCAACCCGGGAGAAGACTACGAGCAGTACTTC; CDR3 protein: CASNPGEDYEQYF
clone size: .; D gene: .; J gene: TRBJ1-2; V gene: TRBV2; CDR3 length: 14; CDR3 DNA: TGTGCCAGCAGCGAGGATTCCATATTCGATGGCTACACCTTC; CDR3 protein: CASSEDSIFDGYTF
clone size: .; D gene: .; J gene: TRBJ2-5; V gene: TRBV7-2; CDR3 length: 15; CDR3 DNA: TGTGCCAGCAGCTTATCAGCGGTGGGCCAAGAGACCCAGTACTTC; CDR3 protein: CASSLSAVGQETQYF
clone size: once; D gene: .; J gene: TRBJ2-5; V gene: TRBV28; CDR3 length: 15; CDR3 DNA: TGTGCCAGCAGTTCCCCCGAGGGGGTAGAAGAGACCCAGTACTTC; CDR3 protein: CASSSPEGVEETQYF
clone size: once; D gene: TRBD1; J gene: TRBJ1-3; V gene: TRBV10-3; CDR3 length: 14; CDR3 DNA: TGTGCCATCAACGGACAGGGAAAGGCGAACACCATATATTTT; CDR3 protein: CAINGQGKANTIYF
clone size: .; D gene: TRBD2; J gene: TRBJ2-2; V gene: TRBV7-3; CDR3 length: 15; CDR3 DNA: TGTGCCAGCAGCCTGACTAGCGGAGACACCGGGGAGCTGTTTTTT; CDR3 protein: CASSLTSGDTGELFF
clone size: few; D gene: TRBD1; J gene: TRBJ1-2; V gene: TRBV6-5; CDR3 length: 15; CDR3 DNA: TGTGCCAGCAGTTACCGAGGGACAGGCCGATATGGCTACACCTTC; CDR3 protein: CASSYRGTGRYGYTF
clone size: .; D gene: .; J gene: TRBJ2-2; V gene: TRBV21-1; CDR3 length: 15; CDR3 DNA: TGTGCCAGCCTTTGTGGGGGCAGGTCCACCGGGGAGCTGTTTTTT; CDR3 protein: CASLCGGRSTGELFF
clone size: .; D gene: TRBD1; J gene: TRBJ2-4; V gene: TRBV7-8; CDR3 length: 13; CDR3 DNA: TGTGCCAGCAGCTCCGACAGGGAGCCAAGTTTATACTTC; CDR3 protein: CASSSDREPSLYF
clone size: .; D gene: .; J gene: TRBJ2-2; V gene: TRBV5-6; CDR3 length: 17; CDR3 DNA: TGTGCCAGCAGCTCCTATCACAGGGTACGGGAAGCCGGGGAGCTGTTTTTT; CDR3 protein: CASSSYHRVREAGELFF
clone size: .; D gene: TRBD1; J gene: TRBJ2-7; V gene: TRBV11-2; CDR3 length: 15; CDR3 DNA: TGTGCCAGCAGCTTAGGGACAGGGGGCTCCTACGAGCAGTACTTC; CDR3 protein: CASSLGTGGSYEQYF
clone size: once; D gene: .; J gene: TRBJ1-5; V gene: TRBV19; CDR3 length: 16; CDR3 DNA: TGTGCCAGTAAAGGAGCGCCCCCATATAGCAATCAGCCCCAGCATTTT; CDR3 protein: CASKGAPPYSNQPQHF
clone size: .; D gene: TRBD2; J gene: TRBJ2-3; V gene: TRBV4-1; CDR3 length: 16; CDR3 DNA: TGCGCCAGCAGCCTCGGACTAGCGGGAGCCACAGATACGCAGTATTTT; CDR3 protein: CASSLGLAGATDTQYF
clone size: .; D gene: .; J gene: TRBJ2-7; V gene: TRBV6-5; CDR3 length: 15; CDR3 DNA: TGTGCCAGCAGTTACTCGATTGGGCAATCCCACGAGCAGTACTTC; CDR3 protein: CASSYSIGQSHEQYF
clone size: once; D gene: TRBD2; J gene: TRBJ2-1; V gene: TRBV9; CDR3 length: 16; CDR3 DNA: TGTGCCAGCAGCGTAGGGATTAGCGGGGCCTACAATGAGCAGTTCTTC; CDR3 protein: CASSVGISGAYNEQFF
clone size: once; D gene: .; J gene: TRBJ2-2; V gene: TRBV18; CDR3 length: 18; CDR3 DNA: TGTGCCAGCTCCCCTATTGAGGGCCAGGGGATTTACACCGGGGAGCTGTTTTTT; CDR3 protein: CASSPIEGQGIYTGELFF
clone size: .; D gene: .; J gene: TRBJ1-4; V gene: TRBV7-9; CDR3 length: 14; CDR3 DNA: TGTGCCGCCCGCACCGGTACAACTAATGAAAAACTGTTTTTT; CDR3 protein: CAARTGTTNEKLFF
clone size: .; D gene: .; J gene: TRBJ2-3; V gene: TRBV5-1; CDR3 length: 15; CDR3 DNA: TGCGCCAGCAGCTTGAGGGGCGTGAGGACAGATACGCAGTATTTT; CDR3 protein: CASSLRGVRTDTQYF
clone size: .; D gene: TRBD1; J gene: TRBJ1-6; V gene: TRBV2; CDR3 length: 16; CDR3 DNA: TGTGCCAGCAAGTTGGCAGGGGGCTCCTATAATTCACCCCTCCACTTT; CDR3 protein: CASKLAGGSYNSPLHF
clone size: .; D gene: TRBD1; J gene: TRBJ1-1; V gene: TRBV7-8; CDR3 length: 18; CDR3 DNA: TGTGCCAGCAGCTTAGTATCGGGACAGGGGGCTTTGGGCACTGAAGCTTTCTTT; CDR3 protein: CASSLVSGQGALGTEAFF
clone size: .; D gene: .; J gene: TRBJ2-2; V gene: TRBV4-3; CDR3 length: 15; CDR3 DNA: TGCGCCAGCAGCCAAGATCCGCGGAGGACCGGGGAGCTGTTTTTT; CDR3 protein: CASSQDPRRTGELFF
clone size: .; D gene: .; J gene: TRBJ2-4; V gene: TRBV6-5; CDR3 length: 13; CDR3 DNA: TGTGCCAGCAGCCCCCCGGGGTGGGACATTCAGTACTTC; CDR3 protein: CASSPPGWDIQYF
clone size: .; D gene: .; J gene: TRBJ2-5; V gene: TRBV6-4; CDR3 length: 13; CDR3 DNA: TGTGCCAGCAATCGAATTACACAAGAGACCCAGTACTTC; CDR3 protein: CASNRITQETQYF
clone size: .; D gene: TRBD1; J gene: TRBJ2-2; V gene: TRBV7-2; CDR3 length: 15; CDR3 DNA: TGTGCCAGCAGCGAGGCGCAGGGGGCGTCCGGGGAGCTGTTTTTT; CDR3 protein: CASSEAQGASGELFF
clone size: .; D gene: TRBD1; J gene: TRBJ1-1; V gene: TRBV19; CDR3 length: 17; CDR3 DNA: TGTGCCAGTAGGGGGACAGGATCAGGTCTGGGGAACACTGAAGCTTTCTTT; CDR3 protein: CASRGTGSGLGNTEAFF
clone size: .; D gene: TRBD2; J gene: TRBJ2-3; V gene: TRBV6-1; CDR3 length: 17; CDR3 DNA: TGTGCCAGCAGTGAAGGCCATCTAGCGGGAGGGCAAGGCACGCAGTATTTT; CDR3 protein: CASSEGHLAGGQGTQYF
clone size: .; D gene: TRBD2; J gene: TRBJ2-1; V gene: TRBV19; CDR3 length: 16; CDR3 DNA: TGTGCCAGTAGAGGACTAGCGGATGTCTCCTACAATGAGCAGTTCTTC; CDR3 protein: CASRGLADVSYNEQFF
clone size: .; D gene: TRBD2; J gene: TRBJ2-3; V gene: TRBV25-1; CDR3 length: 16; CDR3 DNA: TGTGCCAGCAGTGGGACTAGCGGGGGAAACACAGATACGCAGTATTTT; CDR3 protein: CASSGTSGGNTDTQYF
clone size: .; D gene: .; J gene: TRBJ1-1; V gene: TRBV28; CDR3 length: 13; CDR3 DNA: TGTGCCAGCAGCCAACTGGGGGGCACTGAAGCTTTCTTT; CDR3 protein: CASSQLGGTEAFF
clone size: .; D gene: TRBD2; J gene: TRBJ2-4; V gene: TRBV19; CDR3 length: 17; CDR3 DNA: TGTGCCAGTAGTAGCCCCCTTCGGGGGGGGAACAAAAACATTCAGTACTTC; CDR3 protein: CASSSPLRGGNKNIQYF
clone size: .; D gene: .; J gene: TRBJ1-2; V gene: TRBV19; CDR3 length: 15; CDR3 DNA: TGTGCCAGTAGTATGTCCACTCAAGCTAACTATGGCTACACCTTC; CDR3 protein: CASSMSTQANYGYTF
clone size: .; D gene: TRBD1; J gene: TRBJ1-6; V gene: TRBV28; CDR3 length: 17; CDR3 DNA: TGTGCCAGCAGCCGAGGGACAGGGGGCTTCTATAATTCACCCCTCCACTTT; CDR3 protein: CASSRGTGGFYNSPLHF
clone size: .; D gene: .; J gene: TRBJ2-7; V gene: TRBV10-2; CDR3 length: 13; CDR3 DNA: TGCGCCAGCAGTGAGATGACTAGTTACGAGCAGTACTTC; CDR3 protein: CASSEMTSYEQYF
clone size: .; D gene: TRBD2; J gene: TRBJ2-7; V gene: TRBV29-1; CDR3 length: 12; CDR3 DNA: TGCAGCGTTAGCGGGATCTCCTACGAGCAGTACTTC; CDR3 protein: CSVSGISYEQYF
clone size: .; D gene: TRBD2; J gene: TRBJ2-1; V gene: TRBV18; CDR3 length: 17; CDR3 DNA: TGTGCCAGCTCGTCCATAACTAGCGGGGGAACCTACAATGAGCAGTTCTTC; CDR3 protein: CASSSITSGGTYNEQFF
clone size: .; D gene: TRBD1; J gene: TRBJ1-2; V gene: TRBV30; CDR3 length: 13; CDR3 DNA: TGTGCCTGGAATCTCCAGGGGGCCTATGGCTACACCTTC; CDR3 protein: CAWNLQGAYGYTF
clone size: .; D gene: .; J gene: TRBJ2-7; V gene: TRBV19; CDR3 length: 16; CDR3 DNA: TGTGCCAGTAGTATGGCTGACGGGATAAGCTCCTACGAGCAGTACTTC; CDR3 protein: CASSMADGISSYEQYF
clone size: .; D gene: .; J gene: TRBJ2-7; V gene: TRBV28; CDR3 length: 14; CDR3 DNA: TGTGCCAGCAGTTTGGGCCAAAGAAGCTACGAGCAGTACTTC; CDR3 protein: CASSLGQRSYEQYF
clone size: .; D gene: .; J gene: TRBJ1-2; V gene: TRBV7-2; CDR3 length: 14; CDR3 DNA: TGTGCCAGCAGCCGCGGGGTTACTAAATATGGCTACACCTTC; CDR3 protein: CASSRGVTKYGYTF
clone size: .; D gene: TRBD1; J gene: TRBJ2-1; V gene: TRBV4-2; CDR3 length: 16; CDR3 DNA: TGTGCCAGCAGCCAAGGCCGGGACAGGGGATACAATGAGCAGTTCTTC; CDR3 protein: CASSQGRDRGYNEQFF
clone size: .; D gene: TRBD1; J gene: TRBJ2-7; V gene: TRBV7-3; CDR3 length: 14; CDR3 DNA: TGTGCCAGCAGCTTAGGGGCAGGGGGACACGAGCAGTACTTC; CDR3 protein: CASSLGAGGHEQYF
clone size: .; D gene: TRBD2; J gene: TRBJ2-3; V gene: TRBV9; CDR3 length: 16; CDR3 DNA: TGTGCCAGCAGCGTAGCGGCGGGAGGGGTCACAGATACGCAGTATTTT; CDR3 protein: CASSVAAGGVTDTQYF
clone size: once; D gene: .; J gene: TRBJ1-1; V gene: TRBV11-2; CDR3 length: 15; CDR3 DNA: TGTGCCAGCAGCTTAGGGCCAGGGCACAACACTGAAGCTTTCTTT; CDR3 protein: CASSLGPGHNTEAFF